This is a list of T cell receptor beta chains from one sample in a study of human T cells and chemical hapten exposure. TCRdb reprocessed the RACE reads via MiXCR and lists one record per CDR3 protein. The sample carries 100,000 or so distinct CDR3 sequences, roughly 9.6% recorded once. The sequencing used whole blood, collected in connection with sensitization to the hapten diphenylcyclopropenone (DPC). The receptors originated from a man aged 35 to 55 with alopecia areata. Some clones in this sample may be carry-over from other donors' samples. Each CDR3 is given with its conserved first and last residue. Fields, in order: clone size, D gene, V gene, CDR3 length, J gene, CDR3 protein, CDR3 DNA. The D gene is left open where the match is weak. Clone size, where shown, is once, few, many, or a class for clones that have expanded.

>.|TRBD1|TRBV7-9|13|TRBJ2-1
CASSREYSQGALF
TGTGCCAGCAGCAGGGAGTATTCACAGGGGGCCCTCTTC
>few|TRBD2|TRBV18|15|TRBJ2-7
CASSSGLGASYEQYF
TGTGCCAGCTCATCGGGACTAGGAGCCTCCTACGAGCAGTACTTC
>.|TRBD2|TRBV5-1|19|TRBJ2-3
CASSLGLAGANYHTDTQYF
TGCGCCAGCAGCTTGGGACTAGCGGGAGCCAATTACCACACAGATACGCAGTATTTT
>many|.|TRBV20-1|12|TRBJ1-1
CSARDRRGEAFF
TGCAGTGCTAGAGACAGGCGGGGTGAAGCTTTCTTT
>few|TRBD2|TRBV6-5|16|TRBJ2-1
CASRSTSGLSYNEQFF
TGTGCCAGCAGGTCCACTAGCGGGCTTTCCTACAATGAGCAGTTCTTC
>many|TRBD1|TRBV7-9|15|TRBJ2-1
CASSYTGGKVDEQFF
TGTGCCAGCAGCTACACAGGGGGTAAGGTGGATGAGCAGTTCTTC
>few|.|TRBV11-1|14|TRBJ2-5
CASSLRRGQETQYF
TGTGCCAGCAGCTTACGGAGGGGCCAAGAGACCCAGTACTTC
>many|TRBD2|TRBV9|15|TRBJ2-5
CASSYGAGGVETQYF
TGTGCCAGCAGCTACGGGGCGGGGGGGGTGGAGACCCAGTACTTC
>.|TRBD2|TRBV6-5|15|TRBJ2-1
CASSYPGLALNEQFF
TGTGCCAGCAGTTACCCGGGACTAGCGCTCAATGAGCAGTTCTTC
>many|.|TRBV12-3/TRBV12-4|13|TRBJ1-4
CASSLLSNEKLFF
TGTGCCAGCAGTTTACTGAGTAATGAAAAACTGTTTTTT
>few|.|TRBV6-5|13|TRBJ2-1
CASSSGQINEQFF
TGTGCCAGCAGTTCCGGACAGATCAATGAGCAGTTCTTC
>.|.|TRBV28|14|TRBJ2-3
CASSRLDSTDTQYF
TGTGCCAGCAGCCGACTAGATAGCACAGATACGCAGTATTTT
>.|TRBD1|TRBV25-1|17|TRBJ2-1
CASSGAYSGTGKDEQFF
TGTGCCAGCAGTGGTGCATATTCCGGGACAGGGAAGGATGAGCAGTTCTTC
>many|.|TRBV29-1|11|TRBJ1-1
CSVDQGTEAFF
TGCAGCGTTGACCAGGGCACTGAAGCTTTCTTT
>few|TRBD2|TRBV5-6|16|TRBJ2-5
CASSYRTGAGGETQYF
TGTGCCAGCAGCTACAGGACAGGAGCGGGAGGGGAGACCCAGTACTTC
>few|.|TRBV7-2|13|TRBJ2-5
CASSRDFGETQYF
TGTGCCAGCAGTCGGGACTTTGGAGAGACCCAGTACTTC
>few|TRBD2|TRBV29-1|18|TRBJ2-1
CSGDAGTSGRAVYNEQFF
TGCAGCGGTGACGCCGGGACTAGCGGGAGGGCCGTCTACAATGAGCAGTTCTTC
>many|.|TRBV30|13|TRBJ2-1
CAWSVLSGNEQFF
TGTGCCTGGAGTGTACTGAGCGGCAATGAGCAGTTCTTC
>.|.|TRBV5-4|13|TRBJ1-1
CARSFGQNTEAFF
TGTGCCAGAAGCTTCGGTCAGAACACTGAAGCTTTCTTT
>.|.|TRBV12-3/TRBV12-4|15|TRBJ1-5
CASSEGLDSNQPQHF
TGTGCCAGCAGTGAGGGACTGGATAGCAATCAGCCCCAGCATTTT
>many|TRBD2|TRBV14|20|TRBJ2-3
CASSHKISITSGRDTDTQYF
TGTGCCAGCAGCCACAAGATATCGATAACTAGCGGGAGGGACACAGATACGCAGTATTTT
>.|.|TRBV29-1|13|TRBJ2-1
CSVSSASYNEQFF
TGCAGCGTTTCCAGCGCTTCCTACAATGAGCAGTTCTTC
>.|.|TRBV12-3/TRBV12-4|17|TRBJ2-6
CASRRDSSSSGANVLTF
TGTGCCAGCAGGCGGGACAGTTCAAGCTCTGGGGCCAACGTCCTGACTTTC
>few|.|TRBV28|14|TRBJ1-1
CASSFNGLNTEAFF
TGTGCCAGCAGTTTTAATGGGCTGAACACTGAAGCTTTCTTT
>.|.|TRBV12-3/TRBV12-4|13|TRBJ2-7
CASRAGSHYEQYF
TGTGCCAGCAGGGCGGGGAGTCACTACGAGCAGTACTTC
>few|TRBD2|TRBV5-6|17|TRBJ2-3
CASSLMASGLTPDTQYF
TGTGCCAGCAGCTTGATGGCTAGCGGACTTACTCCAGATACGCAGTATTTT
>few|TRBD2|TRBV10-3|14|TRBJ2-1
CAIRVAGGYNEQFF
TGTGCCATCAGGGTAGCGGGAGGTTACAATGAGCAGTTCTTC
>many|TRBD1|TRBV20-1|16|TRBJ1-3
CSAVATGSGSGNTIYF
TGCAGTGCGGTTGCGACAGGGTCGGGCTCTGGAAACACCATATATTTT
>.|.|TRBV12-3/TRBV12-4|15|TRBJ1-4
CASSFWAPSSKKLFF
TGTGCCAGCAGCTTTTGGGCCCCGAGCTCTAAAAAACTGTTTTTT
>.|TRBD2|TRBV3-1|17|TRBJ2-7
CASSQDPDGTSGLEQYF
TGTGCCAGCAGCCAAGATCCTGATGGGACTAGCGGACTCGAGCAGTACTTC
>.|.|TRBV7-2|15|TRBJ1-1
CASSPRGLVWTEAFF
TGTGCCAGCAGCCCCCGCGGGTTGGTATGGACTGAAGCTTTCTTT
>.|TRBD2|TRBV27|15|TRBJ2-7
CAGSLASGGSYEQYF
TGTGCCGGCAGTTTGGCATCTGGCGGGAGTTACGAGCAGTACTTC
>.|.|TRBV6-1|18|TRBJ1-4
CASSEEARVQATNEKLFF
TGTGCCAGCAGTGAAGAGGCCAGGGTTCAAGCAACTAATGAAAAACTGTTTTTT
>.|TRBD2|TRBV6-2/TRBV6-3|18|TRBJ2-3
CASSYGLAGGPEADTQYF
TGTGCCAGCAGTTACGGGCTAGCGGGAGGGCCGGAGGCAGATACGCAGTATTTT
>many|.|TRBV29-1|14|TRBJ1-3
CSVGLGSSGNTIYF
TGCAGCGTTGGTTTAGGGAGCTCTGGAAACACCATATATTTT
>.|.|TRBV29-1|12|TRBJ2-5
CSARTGPETQYF
TGCAGCGCCCGGACGGGCCCAGAGACCCAGTACTTC
>.|.|TRBV5-6|14|TRBJ1-5
CASSLRTSNQPQHF
TGTGCCAGCAGCTTGCGGACATCCAATCAGCCCCAGCATTTT
>few|.|TRBV28|14|TRBJ2-7
CASSKSRRGYEQYF
TGTGCCAGCAGCAAATCCAGGAGGGGGTACGAGCAGTACTTC
>few|.|TRBV28|14|TRBJ2-5
CAHSFRGGEETQYF
TGTGCCCACAGTTTCAGGGGAGGGGAAGAGACCCAGTACTTC
>.|.|TRBV28|11|TRBJ2-7
CASSFSGEQYF
TGTGCCAGCAGTTTCAGTGGCGAGCAGTACTTC
>.|.|TRBV4-3|18|TRBJ1-2
CASSPSARGFSANYGYTF
TGCGCCAGCAGCCCCTCGGCAAGGGGCTTCTCGGCTAACTATGGCTACACCTTC
>.|TRBD2|TRBV7-7|16|TRBJ2-3
CASSLAVGGPADTQYF
TGTGCTAGCAGCTTAGCGGTGGGAGGGCCGGCAGATACGCAGTATTTT
>few|TRBD2|TRBV19|15|TRBJ2-3
CASTGTSGYTDTQYF
TGTGCCAGTACCGGGACTAGCGGATACACAGATACGCAGTATTTT
>.|.|TRBV7-9|13|TRBJ2-5
CASSLSGEETQYF
TGTGCCAGCAGCTTGTCTGGGGAAGAGACCCAGTACTTC